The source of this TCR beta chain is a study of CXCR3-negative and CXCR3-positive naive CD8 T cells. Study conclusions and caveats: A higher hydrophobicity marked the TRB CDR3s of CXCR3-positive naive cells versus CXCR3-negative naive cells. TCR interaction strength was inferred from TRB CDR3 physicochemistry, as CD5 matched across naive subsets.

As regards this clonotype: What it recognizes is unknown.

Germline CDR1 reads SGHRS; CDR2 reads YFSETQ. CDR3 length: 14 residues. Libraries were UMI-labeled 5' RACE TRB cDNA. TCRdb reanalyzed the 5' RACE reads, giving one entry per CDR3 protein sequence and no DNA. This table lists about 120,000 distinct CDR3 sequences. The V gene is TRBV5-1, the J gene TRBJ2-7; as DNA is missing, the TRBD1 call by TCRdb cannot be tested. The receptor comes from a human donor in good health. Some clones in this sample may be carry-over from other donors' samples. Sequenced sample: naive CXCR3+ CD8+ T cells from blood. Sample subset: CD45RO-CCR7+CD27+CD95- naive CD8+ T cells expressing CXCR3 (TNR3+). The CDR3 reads CASRGSSGNYEQYF.